This is a list of T cell receptor beta chains from one sample in a study of Ad26.COV2.S vaccination and SARS-CoV-2 variants. The protocol was immunoSEQ multiplex PCR, while the TCRdb copy is restricted to in-frame clones and leaves out a portion. This table has about 440,000 clones, less than 95% appearing once. This sample comprised peripheral blood, obtained in a trial of Ad26.COV2.S vaccine versus placebo. These receptors were taken from a person aged 18 to 59 who received the Ad26.COV2.S COVID-19 vaccine or a placebo. Both conserved end residues are part of each CDR3.

>TRBV5-6|TRBJ1-3
CASSLLLEPGNTIYF
>TRBV29-1|TRBJ2-7
CSVRAGEQYF
>TRBV7-3|TRBJ2-2
CASSRLAGMNTGELFF
>TRBV19|TRBJ2-7
CASSMAGVSEQYF
>TRBV28|TRBJ2-3
CASSLEGSTGDTQYF
>TRBV7-3|TRBJ2-5
CASSLLGTGREETQYF
>TRBV7-2|TRBJ2-7
CASSLGGGYSEQYF
>TRBV7-6|TRBJ1-4
CASSLDQGGTEKLFF
>TRBV20-1|TRBJ2-3
CSASRSSGSSDTQYF
>TRBV28|TRBJ1-6
CASSWGRAGGSYNSPLHF
>TRBV6-4|TRBJ2-7
CASSDDPGLPPAYEQYF
>TRBV7-8|TRBJ2-3
CASSWGTGDLAGHSTDTQYF
>TRBV30|TRBJ1-4
CAWSRRVLEEKLFF
>TRBV28|TRBJ2-1
CASSPSGTDFYNEQFF
>TRBV12-3/TRBV12-4|TRBJ1-1
CASSLSQRTEAFF
>TRBV7-8|TRBJ2-3
CASSLLRITDTQYF
>TRBV24-1|TRBJ2-3
CATSDLAGTSGSTDTQYF
>TRBV5-6|TRBJ2-7
CAPTTGQGAFYEQYF
>TRBV18|TRBJ2-1
CASSPGLAGLNEQFF
>TRBV18|TRBJ2-3
CASSPRDRRTDTQYF
>TRBV28|TRBJ2-2
CASSPRTGELFF
>TRBV18|TRBJ1-5
CASSPPHRGQGQPQHF
>TRBV5-1|TRBJ2-2
CASSPGDPTAGELFF
>TRBV7-9|TRBJ2-2
CASSLIGGFINTGELFF
>TRBV2|TRBJ1-5
CASSEEGQGGNSNQPQHF
>TRBV29-1|TRBJ1-4
CSVPGPGGVVFF
>TRBV18|TRBJ1-1
CASSKQQNTEAFF
>TRBV6-6|TRBJ2-2
CASSPLTRTQGGLAVNTGELFF
>TRBV2|TRBJ2-5
CASSREGLAGEETQYF
>TRBV7-6|TRBJ2-1
CASSLAPARSSYNEQFF
>TRBV6-2/TRBV6-3|TRBJ2-7
CASSYSQIQYF
>TRBV27|TRBJ2-3
CASSFLRQTSTDTQYF
>TRBV19|TRBJ1-5
CASSIDRALQTNQPQHF
>TRBV28|TRBJ2-3
CASSLITASGTLKGLTDTQYF
>TRBV6-1|TRBJ2-7
CASSDIYEQYF
>TRBV4-3|TRBJ1-6
CASSQDQLWTGHSPLHF
>TRBV9|TRBJ1-5
CASSHRGRNQPQHF
>TRBV7-8|TRBJ2-7
CASSLRLGLSYEQYF
>TRBV30|TRBJ2-1
CAWSEDYTEQFF
>TRBV6-1|TRBJ2-7
CASSDGDRGNEQYF